This is a list of T cell receptor beta chains from one sample in a study of blood T cell repertoires in COVID-19. TCRdb's table, derived via immunoSEQ multiplex PCR, lists solely in-frame clones and lacks some. Of around 180,000 clones listed, about nine tenths are singletons. Material for sequencing was peripheral blood. The source of these receptors is a woman in her twenties or thirties with acute or convalescent COVID-19. CDR3s include the opening cysteine and the closing phenylalanine or tryptophan. Fields, in order: D gene, V gene, J gene, clone size, CDR3 DNA, CDR3 protein. A D gene is named only where the DNA matches it firmly. The size of a clone is reported for some rows only, either as once, few or many, or as a class for expanded clones.

TRBD2	TRBV28	TRBJ2-1	NA	TGTGCCAGCAGTCCCGGGACTAGTGACAATGAGCAGTTCTTC	CASSPGTSDNEQFF
NA	TRBV11-2	TRBJ2-7	NA	TGTGCCAGCAGCCAAGCCTCGGCCCCCACACAGGGAGAGCAGTACTTC	CASSQASAPTQGEQYF
NA	TRBV11-2	TRBJ1-1	NA	TGTGCCAGCTGCAGGGAGAACACTGAAGCTTTCTTT	CASCRENTEAFF
TRBD2	TRBV15	TRBJ2-1	NA	TGTGCCACCCTAGCGGACTACAATGAGCAGTTCTTC	CATLADYNEQFF
NA	TRBV4-2	TRBJ2-1	NA	TGTGCCAGCAGCCAAGGGAAGGAGGCTCCCAATGAGCAGTTCTTC	CASSQGKEAPNEQFF
TRBD2	TRBV5-1	TRBJ2-7	NA	TGCGCCAGCAGCTTGGGGCCTAGCGGAAACTACGAGCAGTACTTC	CASSLGPSGNYEQYF
TRBD2	TRBV6-1	TRBJ2-3	NA	TGTGCCAGCAGTGAAAAGCGGCTAGCGGGTAGTACGCAGTATTTT	CASSEKRLAGSTQYF
NA	TRBV2	TRBJ2-7	once	TGTGCCAGCAGTGCCATAGCCGAGCAGTACTTC	CASSAIAEQYF
NA	TRBV10-3	TRBJ2-5	NA	TGTGCCATCAGTCGACTAGATCAAGAGACCCAGTACTTC	CAISRLDQETQYF
NA	TRBV24-1	TRBJ2-1	NA	TGTGCCACCAGTGAGCGGTCGGATGAGCAGTTCTTC	CATSERSDEQFF
TRBD2	TRBV6-5	TRBJ2-1	NA	TGTGCCAGCAGCCTCCGCGGGAGTGGTGGGAATGAGCAGTTCTTC	CASSLRGSGGNEQFF
NA	TRBV15	TRBJ2-7	NA	TGTGCCACCAGCAGAGGTGGTAGATCCTACGAGCAGTACTTC	CATSRGGRSYEQYF
TRBD1	TRBV7-2	TRBJ2-7	NA	TGTGCCAGCAGCTTAAGATCCGGGACAGGGAACGAGCAGTACTTC	CASSLRSGTGNEQYF
NA	TRBV5-1	TRBJ2-5	NA	TGCGCCAGCAGCTCAGGGGTCCCCCTACAAGAGACCCAGTACTTC	CASSSGVPLQETQYF
NA	TRBV28	TRBJ1-1	NA	TGTGCCAGCAGTTTAGGCCTTAGGGGAAGGGTTTTCTTT	CASSLGLRGRVFF